This T cell receptor (beta chain) was found in a study of vaccination and CD4 T cells after COVID-19. Whole-study context: Post-COVID sampling occurred a median about 100 days after diagnosis (range 35 to 161). Cells were stimulated with overlapping spike peptide pools from SARS-CoV-2, HCoV-NL63, HCoV-OC43 and HCoV-229E.

The CDR3 contains 13 residues. V shed 7 bases, J shed 6 bases, and the junction held 7 bases outside the gene matches. Germline V gene sequence: CDR1 DFQATT, CDR2 SNEGSKA (reference sequence). Once obtained from cultured CD4+ T cells, the DNA was sequenced using the Oncomine TCR Beta short-read assay. TCRdb reanalysed the PCR reads using MiXCR and keeps one entry per CDR3 protein. The sample includes some 12,000 distinct CDR3 sequences, around 55% of them seen just once. Treatment denoted: approximately 9-day PBMC culture with coronavirus spike peptide pools or control peptides (ViraFEST assay). The authors cultured approximately 2 million PBMCs per well with about 10 IU/ml IL-2 and about 10 ug/ml peptide pools. On this clonotype: The antigen remains undetermined.

Material for sequencing was CD4+ T cells from blood, cultured in vitro. The source is a human donor who had recovered from COVID-19. The J gene is TRBJ2-3, the V gene TRBV20-1; 10 positions agree with TRBD2. The CDR3 is CSGLAGESDTQYF. For the CDR3, the DNA is TGCAGTGGGCTAGCGGGAGAGAGTGATACGCAGTATTTT.